The rows below give T cell receptor beta chains drawn from one sample of a study of identical twins. TCRdb reprocessed the 5' RACE reads via MiXCR and lists one record per CDR3 protein. The data contain 500,000 to 700,000 distinct CDR3 sequences, 7.1% of them seen just once; the ten biggest clones take up 1.6%. This sample also belongs to another study, concerning yellow fever vaccine responses in identical twins.

Specimen: PBMCs. Source of these receptors: a woman aged 18-35 years in good health. The CDR3 runs from the conserved cysteine through the conserved F or W. The D gene is left open where the match is weak. Size is stated for part of the rows, as once, few or many counts, or as a class when the clone is expanded.

D gene: .; V gene: TRBV6-5; clone size: .; J gene: TRBJ2-5; CDR3 DNA: TGTGCCAGCAGTTACTCCCCCAACCAGGCCAAACAAGAGACCCAGTACTTC; CDR3 protein: CASSYSPNQAKQETQYF
D gene: .; V gene: TRBV2; clone size: .; J gene: TRBJ2-1; CDR3 DNA: TGTGCCACCAACTGGGGGCTTGGGGCAAGTGAGCAGTTCTTC; CDR3 protein: CATNWGLGASEQFF
D gene: .; V gene: TRBV12-3/TRBV12-4; clone size: many; J gene: TRBJ2-3; CDR3 DNA: TGTGCCAGCAGTTTAGAATTGCATACGCAGTATTTT; CDR3 protein: CASSLELHTQYF
D gene: TRBD1; V gene: TRBV7-8; clone size: .; J gene: TRBJ1-2; CDR3 DNA: TGTGCCAGCAGCCATCCGGACAGGGGGCTCTATGGCTACACCTTC; CDR3 protein: CASSHPDRGLYGYTF
D gene: .; V gene: TRBV5-1; clone size: many; J gene: TRBJ2-6; CDR3 DNA: TGCGCCAGCAGCTACGACAGTGCCGGGGCCAACGTCCTGACTTTC; CDR3 protein: CASSYDSAGANVLTF
D gene: .; V gene: TRBV6-5; clone size: few; J gene: TRBJ1-6; CDR3 DNA: TGTGCCAGCAGTTACGGAAGAGGACGGTCTAGGGATTCACCCCTCCACTTT; CDR3 protein: CASSYGRGRSRDSPLHF
D gene: TRBD2; V gene: TRBV20-1; clone size: .; J gene: TRBJ2-7; CDR3 DNA: TGCAGTGCTAGCAAGCGGGAGGGCTACGAGCAGTACTTC; CDR3 protein: CSASKREGYEQYF
D gene: .; V gene: TRBV12-3/TRBV12-4; clone size: few; J gene: TRBJ1-1; CDR3 DNA: TGTGCCAGCAGCACAAGGTCGGCAGGGACGGAAGCTTTCTTT; CDR3 protein: CASSTRSAGTEAFF
D gene: TRBD1; V gene: TRBV9; clone size: .; J gene: TRBJ2-3; CDR3 DNA: TGTGCCAGCAGCCCCGGGGGGACAGGGGCGGCAGATACGCAGTATTTT; CDR3 protein: CASSPGGTGAADTQYF
D gene: .; V gene: TRBV28; clone size: few; J gene: TRBJ2-1; CDR3 DNA: TGTGCCAGCACCGTGAATTACGGTGAGCAGTTCTTC; CDR3 protein: CASTVNYGEQFF
D gene: TRBD1; V gene: TRBV18; clone size: .; J gene: TRBJ1-1; CDR3 DNA: TGTGCCAGCTCACCTAAGACAGGGAATGCGAACACTGAAGCTTTCTTT; CDR3 protein: CASSPKTGNANTEAFF
D gene: TRBD1; V gene: TRBV10-3; clone size: many; J gene: TRBJ1-1; CDR3 DNA: TGTGCCATCTCAACCGGGACAGGGCTGATTAACACTGAAGCTTTCTTT; CDR3 protein: CAISTGTGLINTEAFF
D gene: TRBD2; V gene: TRBV28; clone size: many; J gene: TRBJ2-1; CDR3 DNA: TGTGCCTCCACCAGGGTAGCGGGGCTCTACAATGAGCAGTTCTTC; CDR3 protein: CASTRVAGLYNEQFF
D gene: TRBD2; V gene: TRBV20-1; clone size: few; J gene: TRBJ2-1; CDR3 DNA: TGCAGCAAACTAGCGGGGGGCCCGAGCTCCTACAATGAGCAGTTCTTC; CDR3 protein: CSKLAGGPSSYNEQFF
D gene: TRBD1; V gene: TRBV7-9; clone size: few; J gene: TRBJ2-5; CDR3 DNA: TGTGCCACCAGACAGGGGGGAAAAGAGACCCAGTACTTC; CDR3 protein: CATRQGGKETQYF
D gene: TRBD1; V gene: TRBV5-1; clone size: many; J gene: TRBJ2-1; CDR3 DNA: TGCGCCAGCAGATATACCGGGACAGGGCGCTACAATGAGCAGTTCTTC; CDR3 protein: CASRYTGTGRYNEQFF
D gene: .; V gene: TRBV7-6; clone size: many; J gene: TRBJ2-7; CDR3 DNA: TGTGCCAGCAGCCCGGGAGACTACGAGCAGTACTTC; CDR3 protein: CASSPGDYEQYF
D gene: TRBD1; V gene: TRBV18; clone size: many; J gene: TRBJ1-1; CDR3 DNA: TGTGCCAGCTCCCCCCGGACAGGCCCGAACACTGAAGCTTTCTTT; CDR3 protein: CASSPRTGPNTEAFF
D gene: TRBD1; V gene: TRBV20-1; clone size: many; J gene: TRBJ1-6; CDR3 DNA: TGCAGTGCTATACCCCCGGGACAGGCTTTTAATTCACCCCTCCACTTT; CDR3 protein: CSAIPPGQAFNSPLHF
D gene: .; V gene: TRBV12-5; clone size: few; J gene: TRBJ2-3; CDR3 DNA: TGTGCTAGTGGTTTGGATCAATTCACAGATACGCAGTATTTT; CDR3 protein: CASGLDQFTDTQYF
D gene: .; V gene: TRBV28; clone size: few; J gene: TRBJ2-1; CDR3 DNA: TGTGCCAGCGGGGGATCCCTACACAATGAGCAGTTCTTC; CDR3 protein: CASGGSLHNEQFF
D gene: .; V gene: TRBV11-2; clone size: .; J gene: TRBJ1-1; CDR3 DNA: TGTGCCAGCAGCTTAGATCGTTGGGGGCAACCCGCGGGCACTGAAGCTTTCTTT; CDR3 protein: CASSLDRWGQPAGTEAFF
D gene: TRBD2; V gene: TRBV7-9; clone size: few; J gene: TRBJ2-3; CDR3 DNA: TGTGCCAGCAGCCAAATAGCGGGGACTAGCACAGATACGCAGTATTTT; CDR3 protein: CASSQIAGTSTDTQYF
D gene: TRBD1; V gene: TRBV9; clone size: few; J gene: TRBJ2-4; CDR3 DNA: TGTGCCAGCAGCCCCTCGACAGGGTCGGGAGCCAAAAACATTCAGTACTTC; CDR3 protein: CASSPSTGSGAKNIQYF
D gene: .; V gene: TRBV24-1; clone size: many; J gene: TRBJ1-5; CDR3 DNA: TGTGCCACCAGTGCCGGGGTAGGCTACGGGCCCCAGCATTTT; CDR3 protein: CATSAGVGYGPQHF
D gene: .; V gene: TRBV5-1; clone size: few; J gene: TRBJ2-4; CDR3 DNA: TGCGCCAGCAGCCCCTCCACAAGTGCCAAAAACATTCAGTACTTC; CDR3 protein: CASSPSTSAKNIQYF
D gene: TRBD1; V gene: TRBV7-9; clone size: many; J gene: TRBJ2-5; CDR3 DNA: TGTGCCAGCAGCCGGCCAGGGGGTGAGACCCAGTACTTC; CDR3 protein: CASSRPGGETQYF
D gene: .; V gene: TRBV10-3; clone size: few; J gene: TRBJ2-3; CDR3 DNA: TGTGCCATCAAAGGGCCCCTAAGCACAGATACGCAGTATTTT; CDR3 protein: CAIKGPLSTDTQYF
D gene: .; V gene: TRBV27; clone size: .; J gene: TRBJ2-1; CDR3 DNA: TGTGCCAGCAGTTTGGTTACTAGTCTCTCCTACAATGAGCAGTTCTTC; CDR3 protein: CASSLVTSLSYNEQFF
D gene: .; V gene: TRBV24-1; clone size: .; J gene: TRBJ2-3; CDR3 DNA: TGTGCCACCGTGGACAGAAACACAGATACGCAGTATTTT; CDR3 protein: CATVDRNTDTQYF
D gene: .; V gene: TRBV12-3/TRBV12-4; clone size: few; J gene: TRBJ1-5; CDR3 DNA: TGTGCCAGCAGTAGGAATGGACTACTCAATCAGCCCCAGCATTTT; CDR3 protein: CASSRNGLLNQPQHF
D gene: .; V gene: TRBV4-1; clone size: .; J gene: TRBJ2-5; CDR3 DNA: TGCGCCAGCAGCCAGGGGCGGGACCAAGAGACCCAGTACTTC; CDR3 protein: CASSQGRDQETQYF
D gene: TRBD2; V gene: TRBV11-2; clone size: .; J gene: TRBJ2-6; CDR3 DNA: TGTGCCAGCAGCTTCGGCGGGAGGATAAAGTTTGGGGCCAACGTCCTGACTTTC; CDR3 protein: CASSFGGRIKFGANVLTF
D gene: .; V gene: TRBV23-1; clone size: few; J gene: TRBJ2-5; CDR3 DNA: TGCGCCAGCAGTCAATCCTCGGGAAGTGAGAGTTGTTCCGAAGAGACCCAGTACTTC; CDR3 protein: CASSQSSGSESCSEETQYF
D gene: TRBD2; V gene: TRBV27; clone size: many; J gene: TRBJ2-3; CDR3 DNA: TGTGCCAGCAGTCCCCTGGCTCTAGCGGGGGTTCTCACAGATACGCAGTATTTT; CDR3 protein: CASSPLALAGVLTDTQYF
D gene: TRBD2; V gene: TRBV29-1; clone size: few; J gene: TRBJ2-5; CDR3 DNA: TGCAGCGTCTCCACCGGGACTAGCGGGCAAGAGACCCAGTACTTC; CDR3 protein: CSVSTGTSGQETQYF